The 30 T cell receptor beta chains reported below all come from one sample, sequenced in a study of cytomegalovirus exposure and HLA in healthy donors. PCR employed 60 Vbeta and 13 Jbeta primers. Some clones are missing from TCRdb's copy, which holds only in-frame ones; the method was immunoSEQ multiplex PCR. The sample holds around 120,000 clones, around 60% seen once. What was sequenced was PBMCs. Receptors were obtained from a man aged 35 to 55 in good health and CMV-seropositive.

This clone was seen only once. Within the sample, other DNA sequences also encode this same CDR3. This sequence joins TRBV5-4 and TRBJ2-5; 9 nucleotides align to TRBD1. In germline, CDR1 is SGHNT, CDR2 YYREEE (reference sequence). V trimming: 4 bases; J trimming: 1 base; junction bases outside the gene matches: 5. This CDR3 has 15 residues. The CDR3 spells CASSPPDRGQETQYF. DNA of the CDR3: TGTGCCAGCAGCCCGCCGGACAGGGGCCAAGAGACCCAGTACTTC.

CDR3 in amino acids: CASSAIYGYTF. For the CDR3, the DNA is TGTGCCAGCAGCGCGATATATGGCTACACCTTC. The genes are TRBV6-1 and TRBJ1-2, with no clear D. V shed 6 bases and J shed 5 bases, with 7 bases lying between them. Germline V gene data show CDR1 as MNHNS and CDR2 as SASEGT. The CDR3 contains 11 residues.

V gene TRBV2 combines with J gene TRBJ2-5; D remains unclear. The last part of the DNA fits TRBJ2-7 better; the J call may be wrong. Germline CDR1 reads SNHLY; CDR2 reads FYNNEI. The CDR3 has 14 residues. This CDR3 is CASSELSEFYEQYF. The CDR3, as DNA: TGTGCCAGCAGTGAACTGTCCGAATTCTACGAGCAGTACTTC.

V usage is TRBV9 and J usage is TRBJ1-2; D not certain. Trimming took 0 bases from V and 4 from J, leaving 13 bases between them. CDR3 size: 15 residues. Germline CDR1 reads SGDLS; CDR2 reads YYNGEE. CDR3 loop: CASSVATGRGYGYTF. Here the CDR3 DNA reads TGTGCCAGCAGCGTAGCTACTGGCAGAGGCTATGGCTACACCTTC. Filled out from reference TRBV9 and TRBJ1-2, the complete variable domain reads DSGVTQTPKHLITATGQRVTLRCSPRSGDLSVYWYQQSLDQGLQFLIQYYNGEERAKGNILERFSAQQFPDLHSELNLSSLELGDSALYFCASSVATGRGYGYTFGSGTRLTVV.

There are a few counts of this clone. The rearrangement uses TRBV11-3 and TRBJ1-4, with a tentative D call TRBD1 (6 bases). The CDR3 contains 15 residues. Trimming took off 5 bases at V and 3 bases at J, with 13 bases between the two ends. Germline lookup yields CDR1 SGHNT and CDR2 YENEEA. The CDR3 sequence: CASSPRGGSNEKLFF. Written as DNA, the CDR3 is TGTGCCAGCAGCCCACGAGGGGGTTCTAATGAAAAACTGTTTTTT.

The chain carries TRBV2 and TRBJ1-2; a possible D gene is TRBD1 (5 bases). The germline gives CDR1 SNHLY, CDR2 FYNNEI. Trimming pared 5 bases from V and 7 bases from J, leaving 17 bases between. This CDR3 is built from 14 residues. The CDR3 region is CASSSQGRTTGYTF. The CDR3 nucleotides read TGTGCCAGCAGTTCCCAGGGCCGTACCACTGGCTACACCTTC.

This clone came up a few times. This chain uses TRBV11-3 with TRBJ2-2; D is unclear. The CDR3 has 12 residues. Germline assignment: CDR1 SGHNT and CDR2 YENEEA. The V and J ends lost 5 bases and 4 bases respectively, with 5 bases between them. The chain's CDR3 is CASSLSTGELFF. For the CDR3, the DNA is TGTGCCAGCAGCCTAAGCACCGGGGAGCTGTTTTTT.

The rearrangement uses TRBV7-2 and TRBJ2-1, with 12 nucleotides matching TRBD2. The length of the CDR3 is 15 residues. The germline V gene encodes CDR1 SGHTA and CDR2 FQGNSA. With 3 bases clipped from V and 4 bases from J, the junction kept 1 base outside the gene matches. CDR3 in amino acids: CASSLGTSGYNEQFF. Here the CDR3 DNA reads TGTGCCAGCAGCTTGGGGACTAGCGGGTACAATGAGCAGTTCTTC. Full variable domain (missing parts from reference TRBV7-2 and TRBJ2-1): GAGVSQSPSNKVTEKGKDVELRCDPISGHTALYWYRQSLGQGLEFLIYFQGNSAPDKSGLPSDRFSAERTGGSVSTLTIQRTQQEDSAVYLCASSLGTSGYNEQFFGPGTRLTVL.

V is TRBV10-3 and J is TRBJ2-2; 9 bases map to TRBD1. Trimming cost V 7 bases and J 4 bases; bases outside gene matches: 4. Germline V lookup: CDR1 ENHRY, CDR2 SYGVKD. The CDR3 has 14 residues. CDR3 nucleotide sequence: TGTGCCATCAACGGACAGGGGTTCACCGGGGAGCTGTTTTTT. Translated: CAINGQGFTGELFF.

The CDR3 loop reads CASSMVPAARYEKLFF. The DNA for the CDR3 is TGTGCCAGTAGTATGGTTCCAGCGGCCCGTTATGAAAAACTGTTTTTT. This chain joins TRBV19 and TRBJ1-4, with D unclear. V lost 3 bases and J 6 bases, leaving 17 bases between the germline ends. This CDR3 has 16 amino acids. Germline V gene data show CDR1 as LNHDA and CDR2 as SQIVND (reference sequence).

The V call is TRBV29-1, the J call TRBJ2-7; 7 bases align to TRBD2. This CDR3 spans 13 amino acids. The V gene's germline CDR1 is SQVTM and CDR2 ANQGSEA. J lost 6 bases, V lost 5 bases, and 10 bases had no gene match. CDR3 residues: CSVSTSVIGEQYF. DNA of the CDR3: TGCAGCGTTAGTACTAGCGTGATAGGCGAGCAGTACTTC.

The CDR3 DNA reads TGTGCCAGCAGGGAACAACTAACCACCTACGAGCAGTACTTC. It encodes CASREQLTTYEQYF. V is TRBV6-1 and J is TRBJ2-7; no clear D gene. The germline V gene has CDR1 MNHNS and CDR2 SASEGT. V was pared by 6 bases and J by 2 bases, with 14 bases between. The CDR3 sequence is 14 residues long.

This clone was recorded only once. V gene TRBV7-8 combines with J gene TRBJ1-2; 9 nucleotides match TRBD1. The CDR3 covers 16 residues. With 5 bases clipped from V and 4 bases from J, the junction kept 11 bases outside the gene matches. CDR1 and CDR2 from the germline V gene are SGHVS and FQNEAQ. The DNA for the CDR3 is TGTGCCAGCAGCCCCTGGACAGGGGCGGGTAGCTATGGCTACACCTTC. Its protein is CASSPWTGAGSYGYTF.

This clone was picked up one time. The chain uses TRBV27 and TRBJ1-2, with 7 bases that match TRBD1. The CDR3 covers 16 residues. Germline CDR1 reads MNHEY; CDR2 reads SMNVEV (reference sequence). V lost 2 bases to trimming and J lost 4 bases; unmatched junction nucleotides: 10. In DNA, the CDR3 is TGTGCCAGCAGTTTAATCTCGACAGGGAGATTCTATGGCTACACCTTC. Protein product: CASSLISTGRFYGYTF.

V gene TRBV28 combines with J gene TRBJ1-5; 8 bases map to TRBD1. V gave up 2 bases and J gave up 6 bases; unmatched junction bases: 6. There are 15 residues in the CDR3. CDR1 is MDHEN and CDR2 is SYDVKM in the germline V gene. CDR3 in amino acids: CASSLVNRGGQPQHF. CDR3 nucleotides: TGTGCCAGCAGTTTAGTTAACAGGGGGGGTCAGCCCCAGCATTTT.

The chain combines TRBV28 with TRBJ1-1; 7 bases are shared with TRBD1. Germline V gene lookup returns CDR1 MDHEN and CDR2 SYDVKM. V dropped 4 bases and J dropped 6; count of bases not matched to a gene: 8. This CDR3 contains 14 residues. For the CDR3, the DNA is TGTGCCAGCAGTTCCCAGACAGGGATACCTGAAGCTTTCTTT. This encodes CASSSQTGIPEAFF.

The chain carries TRBV19 and TRBJ1-1, with 9 bases identical to TRBD1. This CDR3 comprises 16 residues. Unmatched junction bases numbered 11, after V lost 6 bases and J lost 3 bases. Germline-derived CDR1 and CDR2 are LNHDA and SQIVND (reference sequence). The CDR3 DNA is TGTGCCAGTAGCCCCGGGACAGGGTTTTCATACACTGAAGCTTTCTTT. Its translation: CASSPGTGFSYTEAFF.

The chain employs TRBV18 and TRBJ1-1; TRBD1 agrees at 7 bases. Germline V gene data show CDR1 as KGHSH and CDR2 as LQKENI. The V gene end was trimmed by 4 bases and the J gene end by 0 bases; junction bases not matched to a gene: 5. The CDR3 has 15 amino acids. CDR3 nucleotides: TGTGCCAGCTCACTCGTACAGGGGATGAACACTGAAGCTTTCTTT. This codes for CASSLVQGMNTEAFF.

The chain recombines TRBV11-2 with TRBJ1-4; 7 bases are shared with TRBD1. The trim removed 6 bases at V and 4 bases at J, leaving 2 bases unmatched. The germline gives CDR1 SGHAT, CDR2 FQNNGV. The CDR3 sequence is 13 residues long. The CDR3 DNA sequence: TGTGCCAGCAGGACAGGGAGTAATGAAAAACTGTTTTTT. Encoded protein: CASRTGSNEKLFF.

This chain joins TRBV11-2 and TRBJ2-7, with TRBD2 identical over 7 bases. Germline trimming cut 1 base from V and 3 bases from J; bases unmatched to any gene: 6. This CDR3 is 15 amino acids long. Per the germline V gene, CDR1 is SGHAT and CDR2 is FQNNGV. The CDR3, as DNA: TGTGCCAGCAGCTTAGCGTTATCTAGCGGCTACGAGCAGTACTTC. This gives the protein CASSLALSSGYEQYF.

V usage is TRBV30 and J usage is TRBJ1-1, with D unresolved. Trimming pared 0 bases from V and 0 bases from J, leaving 5 bases between. The CDR3 is made up of 13 amino acids. Germline V gene data show CDR1 as GTSNPN and CDR2 as SVGIG (reference sequence). In nucleotides, the CDR3 is TGTGCCTGGAGTGTAACAGTGAACACTGAAGCTTTCTTT. This translates into CAWSVTVNTEAFF.

The chain carries TRBV4-1 and TRBJ1-6, with D hard to call. Deletions cut 0 bases from V and 7 bases from J, with 19 bases between. Germline CDR1 reads MGHRA; CDR2 reads YSYEKL. CDR3 length: 18 residues. This CDR3 is CASSQDLNPGSGNSPLHF. In DNA, the CDR3 is TGCGCCAGCAGCCAAGATCTGAACCCCGGGTCTGGGAATTCACCCCTCCACTTT.

The V gene is TRBV6-1, the J gene TRBJ2-5; 7 bases align to TRBD1. Germline V gene sequence: CDR1 MNHNS, CDR2 SASEGT. The length of the CDR3 is 13 residues. V shed 5 bases, J shed 7 bases, and the junction held 7 bases outside the gene matches. This CDR3 is CASSPGQLWTQYF. Written as DNA, the CDR3 is TGTGCCAGCAGTCCGGGACAGCTTTGGACCCAGTACTTC.

This chain connects TRBV4-3 to TRBJ2-1; D is possibly TRBD2 (5 bases). Trimming took off 0 bases at V and 3 bases at J, with 15 bases between the two ends. The germline V gene has CDR1 LGHNA and CDR2 YSLEER. The CDR3 runs to 17 residues. CDR3 residues: CASSQEGSGSVYNEQFF. The CDR3 DNA follows: TGCGCCAGCAGCCAAGAGGGGAGCGGCAGTGTCTACAATGAGCAGTTCTTC.

This clone turned up a few times. The gene calls are TRBV5-4 and TRBJ1-2; a weak D match, TRBD1 (6 bases). Trimming removed 1 base from V and 4 bases from J, with 14 bases in between. The CDR3 has 15 amino acids. CDR1 and CDR2 (germline): SGHNT, YYREEE (reference sequence). The CDR3 spells CASSLQGQGGYGYTF. CDR3 nucleotide sequence: TGTGCCAGCAGCTTGCAGGGGCAAGGTGGCTATGGCTACACCTTC.

J is TRBJ1-2 and V is TRBV7-2; TRBD1 might be the D (6 bases). The CDR3 has 13 residues. V gave up 1 base and J gave up 5 bases, with 8 bases separating them. Per the germline V gene, CDR1 is SGHTA and CDR2 is FQGNSA. The CDR3 loop is CASSLGQEYGYTF. In nucleotides, the CDR3 is TGTGCCAGCAGCTTAGGACAGGAGTATGGCTACACCTTC.

For the CDR3, the DNA is TGTGCCAGCAGCTTAGGGCAGGGGAGCGAAAAACTGTTTTTT. Amino acid sequence: CASSLGQGSEKLFF. This sequence joins TRBV11-2 and TRBJ1-4; a possible D gene is TRBD1 (6 bases). Germline loops: CDR1 SGHAT, CDR2 FQNNGV. CDR3 size: 14 residues. Trimming left V 1 base short and J 8 bases short, with 11 bases between. The whole variable domain, filled in from reference TRBV11-2 and TRBJ1-4, reads EAGVAQSPRYKIIEKRQSVAFWCNPISGHATLYWYQQILGQGPKLLIQFQNNGVVDDSQLPKDRFSAERLKGVDSTLKIQPAKLEDSAVYLCASSLGQGSEKLFFGSGTQLSVL.

This rearrangement joins TRBV7-9 to TRBJ1-2, with 10 bases identical to TRBD1. V lost 0 bases and J lost 4; bases outside the gene matches: 8. The length of the CDR3 is 17 residues. Germline CDR1 SEHNR, CDR2 FQNEAQ (reference sequence). The CDR3 loop is CASSLAGGGTGAYGYTF. For the CDR3, the DNA is TGTGCCAGCAGCTTAGCGGGAGGCGGGACAGGGGCCTATGGCTACACCTTC.

The chain is built from TRBV6-5 and TRBJ2-3; perhaps TRBD1 as D (6 bases). Germline V gene sequence: CDR1 MNHEY, CDR2 SVGAGI. V lost 2 bases to trimming and J lost 1 base, with 10 bases between them. The CDR3 totals 15 residues. In nucleotides, the CDR3 is TGTGCCAGCAGTTACGATCAGGGGCGCACAGATACGCAGTATTTT. Translating it yields CASSYDQGRTDTQYF.

A few counts support this clone. The J gene is TRBJ2-7, the V gene TRBV5-1; 7 bases match TRBD2. The V gene's germline CDR1 is SGHRS and CDR2 YFSETQ. This CDR3 region has 14 residues. V lost 3 bases to trimming and J lost 0 bases; unmatched junction nucleotides: 3. CDR3 DNA: TGCGCCAGCAGCTGGGGGGGTAGCTCCTACGAGCAGTACTTC. Amino acid sequence: CASSWGGSSYEQYF. Based on the CDR3 plus reference TRBV5-1 and TRBJ2-7, the full variable domain is KAGVTQTPRYLIKTRGQQVTLSCSPISGHRSVSWYQQTPGQGLQFLFEYFSETQRNKGNFPGRFSGRQFSNSRSEMNVSTLELGDSALYLCASSWGGSSYEQYFGPGTRLTVT.